These T cell receptor beta chains were read from a single sample in a study of blood T cell repertoires in COVID-19. Profiling relied on immunoSEQ multiplex PCR, and the TCRdb table lists in-frame clones only, not all of them. The sample lists 110,000 or so clones, 75% to 85% seen once, with over 9% in the top ten. The sequenced sample consisted of peripheral blood. These TCRs come from a woman between 65 and 79 years old with acute or convalescent COVID-19. Each CDR3 is given with its conserved first and last residue. A D gene is named only where the DNA matches it firmly. Rows give clone size only sometimes, using once, few, many, or a class for an expanded clone.

J	V	D	size	CDR3	DNA
TRBJ2-3	TRBV7-3	-	-	CAGVNSGSTDTQYF	TGTGCCGGCGTCAATAGCGGATCCACAGATACGCAGTATTTT
TRBJ1-1	TRBV27	-	once	CASSFGANTEAFF	TGTGCCAGCAGTTTTGGGGCGAACACTGAAGCTTTCTTT
TRBJ2-7	TRBV6-5	TRBD1	-	CASSYSVGQSYEQYF	TGTGCCAGCAGTTACTCGGTGGGACAGTCCTACGAGCAGTACTTC
TRBJ1-3	TRBV11-3	-	-	CASSSTDGNTIYF	TGTGCCAGCAGCTCTACTGATGGAAACACCATATATTTT
TRBJ1-2	TRBV10-3	TRBD1	-	CATQTGAGPNRYGYTF	TGTGCCACCCAGACAGGGGCGGGCCCCAATCGATATGGCTACACCTTC
TRBJ1-5	TRBV6-5	-	once	CASGDNWSNQPQHF	TGTGCCAGTGGGGACAATTGGAGCAATCAGCCCCAGCATTTT
TRBJ2-5	TRBV7-9	-	-	CASSLQGLGVSETQYF	TGTGCCAGCAGCTTACAGGGGCTGGGCGTCTCGGAGACCCAGTACTTC
TRBJ1-6	TRBV19	TRBD1	-	CASNSGQGISPLHF	TGTGCCAGTAACTCGGGACAGGGGATTTCACCCCTCCACTTT
TRBJ1-3	TRBV9	-	-	CASSVDPTGSSGNTIYF	TGTGCCAGCAGCGTAGACCCTACAGGGTCCTCTGGAAACACCATATATTTT
TRBJ2-7	TRBV7-6	TRBD2	-	CASSLAGMSGMAYEQYF	TGTGCCAGCAGCTTAGCGGGTATGAGCGGGATGGCCTACGAGCAGTACTTC
TRBJ2-5	TRBV24-1	TRBD1	-	CATQGKQGEQETQYF	TGTGCCACCCAGGGCAAACAGGGGGAACAAGAGACCCAGTACTTC
TRBJ1-3	TRBV19	TRBD1	few	CATRSRDRDWKSSGNTIYF	TGTGCCACACGATCCCGGGACAGGGATTGGAAGAGCTCTGGAAACACCATATATTTT
TRBJ1-1	TRBV5-1	-	once	CASSALGGSNTEAFF	TGCGCCAGCTCTGCGTTGGGGGGTAGCAACACTGAAGCTTTCTTT
TRBJ2-6	TRBV4-1	TRBD1	-	CASSRDSNSGANVLTF	TGCGCCAGCAGCCGGGACAGCAACTCTGGGGCCAACGTCCTGACTTTC
TRBJ1-2	TRBV30	TRBD1	-	CACYRGANGYTF	TGTGCCTGCTACAGGGGGGCAAATGGCTACACCTTC
TRBJ1-5	TRBV2	-	-	CASWAGEYSNQPQHF	TGTGCCAGCTGGGCGGGGGAATACAGCAATCAGCCCCAGCATTTT
TRBJ1-2	TRBV4-1	-	-	CASSQVGTRYGYTF	TGCGCCAGCAGCCAAGTCGGGACAAGATATGGCTACACCTTC
TRBJ2-1	TRBV5-1	TRBD1	-	CASSLLGQTYNEQFF	TGCGCCAGCAGCTTACTGGGACAGACCTACAATGAGCAGTTCTTC
TRBJ2-7	TRBV5-4	-	few	CASSPDGGAYEQYF	TGTGCCAGCAGCCCGGACGGAGGAGCCTACGAGCAGTACTTC
TRBJ1-2	TRBV2	-	-	CASSVVRSYGYTF	TGTGCCAGCAGTGTTGTCCGTAGTTATGGCTACACCTTC
TRBJ2-1	TRBV7-3	TRBD2	few	CASSPGLAGASGDEQFF	TGTGCCAGCAGCCCGGGACTAGCGGGAGCCTCGGGCGATGAGCAGTTCTTC
TRBJ1-4	TRBV28	-	-	CASSLLSARLNEKLFF	TGTGCCAGCAGTTTGCTCTCGGCGAGGCTTAATGAAAAACTGTTTTTT
TRBJ2-3	TRBV7-9	-	-	CASSLKGGGNTQYF	TGTGCCAGCAGCTTAAAGGGGGGGGGAAATACGCAGTATTTT
TRBJ2-5	TRBV27	-	few	CASSLLAGQSQYF	TGTGCCAGCAGTTTATTAGCGGGACAGTCCCAGTACTTC
TRBJ2-1	TRBV19	TRBD2	few	CASSMVASGYNEQFF	TGTGCCAGTAGTATGGTGGCTAGCGGGTACAATGAGCAGTTCTTC
TRBJ2-7	TRBV11-1	-	-	CASSLGSRWSHEQYF	TGTGCCAGCAGCCTAGGATCCCGGTGGTCCCACGAGCAGTACTTC
TRBJ2-7	TRBV7-2	-	-	CASSLAWPYEQYF	TGTGCCAGCAGCTTAGCATGGCCTTACGAGCAGTACTTC
TRBJ1-6	TRBV3-1/TRBV3-2	TRBD1	-	CASSERQGEGPLHF	TGTGCCAGCAGCGAAAGACAGGGGGAGGGTCCCCTCCACTTT
TRBJ2-3	TRBV2	-	-	CASSEGSGPTDTQYF	TGTGCCAGCAGTGAAGGTAGCGGTCCCACAGATACGCAGTATTTT
TRBJ2-1	TRBV4-3	-	-	CASSQEARMYSSYNEQFF	TGCGCCAGCAGCCAAGAGGCTCGAATGTACAGCTCCTACAATGAGCAGTTCTTC
TRBJ2-1	TRBV5-1	TRBD1	-	CASSEATGTGFSNEQFF	TGCGCCAGCAGCGAAGCAACCGGGACAGGGTTTAGCAATGAGCAGTTCTTC
TRBJ2-4	TRBV6-1	-	-	CASSGAWPGMAKNIQYF	TGTGCCAGCAGTGGGGCATGGCCAGGGATGGCCAAAAACATTCAGTACTTC
TRBJ2-5	TRBV4-1	-	-	CASSQEGGEEQYF	TGCGCCAGCAGCCAAGAAGGGGGGGAGGAGCAGTACTTC
TRBJ1-1	TRBV18	-	-	CASSEGEYTEAFF	TGTGCCAGCTCAGAGGGCGAGTACACTGAAGCTTTCTTT
TRBJ1-5	TRBV28	TRBD1	-	CASSLGQYNQPQHF	TGTGCCAGCAGTTTGGGACAGTACAATCAGCCCCAGCATTTT
TRBJ1-1	TRBV30	-	few	CAWKRGVNTEAFF	TGTGCCTGGAAACGGGGGGTGAACACTGAAGCTTTCTTT
TRBJ1-1	TRBV5-1	TRBD1	-	CASRRTGANTEAFF	TGCGCCAGCAGGAGGACAGGGGCGAACACTGAAGCTTTCTTT
TRBJ2-3	TRBV6-5	-	-	CASSYKRQDTQYF	TGTGCCAGCAGTTATAAAAGACAAGATACGCAGTATTTT
TRBJ2-1	TRBV5-1	TRBD1	-	CASSRPGQAFNEQFF	TGCGCCAGCAGTCGACCGGGACAGGCGTTTAATGAGCAGTTCTTC
TRBJ1-3	TRBV5-1	-	-	CASSLTTGSGNTIYF	TGCGCCAGCAGCCTAACGACAGGCTCTGGAAACACCATATATTTT
TRBJ2-5	TRBV7-9	TRBD1	-	CASSFRDSRETQYF	TGTGCCAGCAGCTTTCGGGACAGTCGAGAGACCCAGTACTTC
TRBJ1-2	TRBV6-2/TRBV6-3	TRBD1	-	CASSFDDRGGYTF	TGTGCCAGCAGTTTCGACGACAGGGGTGGCTACACCTTC
TRBJ2-7	TRBV7-6	-	many	CASSPPEKSYEQYF	TGTGCCAGCAGCCCGCCCGAGAAATCCTACGAGCAGTACTTC
TRBJ2-7	TRBV5-1	-	-	CASSLVEASYEQYF	TGCGCCAGCAGCTTGGTTGAGGCGAGCTACGAGCAGTACTTC
TRBJ1-2	TRBV6-5	-	-	CATRGTGANYGYTF	TGTGCCACCAGAGGCACAGGCGCTAACTATGGCTACACCTTC